This entry lists 32 T cell receptor beta chains sequenced from one sample in a study of T-cell reconstitution after alpha-beta-depleted transplantation in children. Unique molecular identifiers were built into the TCRbeta library. TCRdb analysed the PCR reads with MiXCR anew, one entry per CDR3 protein. The profile shows about 1,000,000 distinct CDR3 sequences, less than 30% of them singletons. The starting material was PBMCs, mostly from graft donor cells, obtained 360 days after TCRalphabeta/CD19-depleted stem cell transplant. The receptors come from a boy less than two years old who had a stem cell transplant for SCID, so the T cells may come from the graft donor.

This sequence joins TRBV12-3 or TRBV12-4 and TRBJ2-7, with D perhaps TRBD1 (5 bases). This CDR3 spans 16 amino acids. V lost 3 bases and J 0 bases, leaving 15 bases between the germline ends. In DNA, the CDR3 is TGTGCCAGCAGTTTTCTTCCCCGACAGACCTCCTACGAGCAGTACTTC. It specifies CASSFLPRQTSYEQYF.

The chain combines TRBV5-6 with TRBJ2-1; D gene uncertain. Germline loops: CDR1 SGHDT, CDR2 YYEEEE. Trimming removed 6 bases from V and 2 bases from J, with 12 bases in between. This CDR3 comprises 14 residues. The CDR3 spells CASTDPWAYNEQFF. The CDR3 DNA is TGTGCCAGCACCGATCCCTGGGCCTACAATGAGCAGTTCTTC. The variable domain in full, with the rest retrieved from reference TRBV5-6 and TRBJ2-1, is DAGVTQSPTHLIKTRGQQVTLRCSPKSGHDTVSWYQQALGQGPQFIFQYYEEEERQRGNFPDRFSGHQFPNYSSELNVNALLLGDSALYLCASTDPWAYNEQFFGPGTRLTVL.

The V call is TRBV29-1, the J call TRBJ2-5, with TRBD1 identical over 10 bases. The trim removed 7 bases at V and 4 bases at J, leaving 9 bases unmatched. The CDR3 contains 14 residues. Germline V CDR1 and CDR2: SQVTM, ANQGSEA. The CDR3 spells CSARQGAGGETQYF. The DNA of the CDR3 is TGCAGCGCCCGACAGGGGGCAGGGGGAGAGACCCAGTACTTC.

The V gene is TRBV18, the J gene TRBJ2-1; no clear D. Trimming cost V 3 bases and J 4 bases, with 16 bases left between them. This CDR3 has 16 amino acids. Germline V gene lookup returns CDR1 KGHSH and CDR2 LQKENI. The CDR3 here is CASSPVVGSGYNEQFF. CDR3 sequence (DNA): TGTGCCAGCTCACCGGTGGTAGGGTCGGGTTACAATGAGCAGTTCTTC.

In its sample, this clonotype was seen a few times. The chain employs TRBV3-1 and TRBJ2-5; 7 positions match TRBD2. The trim removed 2 bases at V and 5 bases at J, leaving 11 bases unmatched. This CDR3 comprises 16 residues. Germline assignment: CDR1 LGHDT and CDR2 YNNKEL (reference sequence). The CDR3 bases are TGTGCCAGCAGCCAACCAGCGGGGACCCACCCCGAGACCCAGTACTTC. It specifies CASSQPAGTHPETQYF.

This sequence joins TRBV2 and TRBJ1-1, with 7 bases matching TRBD1. CDR1 is SNHLY and CDR2 is FYNNEI in the germline V gene. The J segment lost 0 bases and the V segment lost 7 bases, leaving 5 bases of the junction unmatched. This CDR3 region has 14 residues. For the CDR3, the DNA is TGTGCCAGCACCCGAGACAGGGTGAACACTGAAGCTTTCTTT. Translation: CASTRDRVNTEAFF.

The CDR3 DNA follows: TGCGCCAGCAGCCAACAGGGGGGAGGCTATGGCTACACCTTC. Translated: CASSQQGGGYGYTF. The chain recombines TRBV4-1 with TRBJ1-2; 7 bases match TRBD1. From germline, CDR1 is MGHRA and CDR2 YSYEKL. The V segment lost 2 bases and the J segment 4 bases; nucleotides outside the gene matches: 4. This CDR3 has 14 residues.

The chain carries TRBV28 and TRBJ2-1, with 14 positions matching TRBD2. Germline V lookup: CDR1 MDHEN, CDR2 SYDVKM. With V trimmed by 3 bases and J by 2 bases, 15 bases remained unmatched. This CDR3 spans 21 amino acids. Here the CDR3 DNA reads TGTGCCAGCAGTTTCCCGGAGACTAGCGGGGGGGCCGTGTGGACCTACAATGAGCAGTTCTTC. The encoded protein is CASSFPETSGGAVWTYNEQFF. The variable domain in full, completed from reference TRBV28 and TRBJ2-1, reads DVKVTQSSRYLVKRTGEKVFLECVQDMDHENMFWYRQDPGLGLRLIYFSYDVKMKEKGDIPEGYSVSREKKERFSLILESASTNQTSMYLCASSFPETSGGAVWTYNEQFFGPGTRLTVL.

V gene TRBV20-1 combines with J gene TRBJ1-1, with 7 positions matching TRBD1. Germline values: CDR1 DFQATT, CDR2 SNEGSKA (reference sequence). V lost 6 bases and J lost 4; bases outside the gene matches: 11. This CDR3 is built from 14 residues. CDR3 nucleotides: TGCAGTGCGTTAAACAGGGGCCTAGGCACTGAAGCTTTCTTT. This gives the protein CSALNRGLGTEAFF.

In this sample, this clonotype turned up a few times. The V and J genes are TRBV21-1 and TRBJ1-2; the listed D gene, TRBD1, was not tested against the DNA. TRBV21-1 is annotated as a pseudogene. The CDR3 has 17 residues. CDR3 sequence reads: CASTLPDPPVAGNGYTF. CDR3 nucleotides: TGTGCCAGCACTCTCCCTGATCCACCGGTGGCAGGGAATGGCTACACCTTC.

This clonotype was counted only a few times. This sequence joins TRBV5-1 and TRBJ1-1, with TRBD1 as a possible D gene (5 bases). Trimming shortened V by 4 bases and J by 4 bases, and 11 bases separated the two germline ends. There are 13 residues in the CDR3. Germline V gene sequence: CDR1 SGHRS, CDR2 YFSETQ. The CDR3 nucleotides are TGCGCCAGCAGCCCGGGGACGGGCACTGAAGCTTTCTTT. This gives the protein CASSPGTGTEAFF.

J is TRBJ2-7 and V is TRBV20-1; possibly TRBD2 for D (7 bases). Trimming stripped 6 bases from V and 4 bases from J, with 19 bases between. CDR3 length: 14 amino acids. CDR1 and CDR2 (germline): DFQATT, SNEGSKA (reference sequence). This CDR3 is CSAGGQGYEYEQYF. The DNA for the CDR3 is TGCAGTGCGGGGGGGCAGGGCTATGAGTACGAGCAGTACTTC.

The chain uses TRBV4-3 and TRBJ2-6; D unclear. Trimming removed 0 bases from V and 0 bases from J, with 12 bases in between. This CDR3 comprises 18 residues. CDR1 is LGHNA, CDR2 YSLEER, per germline. The CDR3 sequence is CASSQEIGSFSGANVLTF. CDR3 DNA sequence: TGCGCCAGCAGCCAAGAAATTGGCAGCTTCTCTGGGGCCAACGTCCTGACTTTC.

This clonotype is a singleton in its sample. V usage is TRBV7-9 and J usage is TRBJ1-3, with a possible D match to TRBD1 (5 bases). In germline, CDR1 is SEHNR, CDR2 FQNEAQ (reference sequence). V shed 0 bases and J shed 2 bases, with 14 bases lying between them. The CDR3 sequence is 17 residues long. The CDR3 nucleotides are TGTGCCAGCAGCTTAGCTCCTTTCAGGGAAACTGGAAACACCATATATTTT. Translated: CASSLAPFRETGNTIYF.

This chain joins TRBV29-1 and TRBJ2-2; the D gene is possibly TRBD1 (6 bases). Trimming took 5 bases from V and 6 from J, leaving 13 bases between them. The CDR3 extends over 13 amino acids. Germline lookup yields CDR1 SQVTM and CDR2 ANQGSEA. DNA of the CDR3: TGCAGCGTTACACAGGGAGCTGCCGGGGAGCTGTTTTTT. Protein: CSVTQGAAGELFF.

This rearrangement joins TRBV4-1 to TRBJ1-4, with a possible D match to TRBD1 (6 bases). Trimming took 1 base from V and 6 from J, leaving 12 bases between them. The germline V gene encodes CDR1 MGHRA and CDR2 YSYEKL. The CDR3 totals 15 residues. CDR3 sequence reads: CASSQVTGYDEKLFF. The DNA of the CDR3 is TGCGCCAGCAGCCAAGTAACAGGGTATGATGAAAAACTGTTTTTT.

This clonotype was observed a handful of times. This chain uses TRBV5-1 with TRBJ2-1; D is possibly TRBD2 (5 bases). V lost 0 bases to trimming and J lost 8 bases, with 15 bases between them. The CDR3 totals 15 residues. Germline assignment: CDR1 SGHRS and CDR2 YFSETQ. The CDR3, as DNA: TGCGCCAGCAGCTTGGAGCCCGCGGGTCGGCATGAGCAGTTCTTC. Protein sequence: CASSLEPAGRHEQFF. Combining the CDR3 with reference TRBV5-1 and TRBJ2-1 gives the whole variable domain KAGVTQTPRYLIKTRGQQVTLSCSPISGHRSVSWYQQTPGQGLQFLFEYFSETQRNKGNFPGRFSGRQFSNSRSEMNVSTLELGDSALYLCASSLEPAGRHEQFFGPGTRLTVL.

This clonotype was picked up a small number of times. This rearrangement joins TRBV4-3 to TRBJ2-3; 8 nucleotides agree with TRBD2. V was clipped by 0 bases and J by 2 bases; unmatched bases: 7. CDR1 and CDR2 (germline): LGHNA, YSLEER. This CDR3 is built from 17 residues. In DNA, the CDR3 is TGCGCCAGCAGCCAAGATCACGGGGGGGGATACACAGATACGCAGTATTTT. Translating it yields CASSQDHGGGYTDTQYF.

This clonotype was detected many times. V is TRBV7-3 and J is TRBJ2-3, with 12 bases matching TRBD1. The germline V gene encodes CDR1 SGHTA and CDR2 FQGTGA. The CDR3 loop spans 15 amino acids. V trimming: 3 bases; J trimming: 3 bases; junction bases outside the gene matches: 1. This chain's CDR3 is CASSLGQGATDTQYF. The CDR3 region has the DNA TGTGCCAGCAGCTTGGGACAGGGGGCGACAGATACGCAGTATTTT.

This clonotype has more than one count but fewer than ten. The rearrangement links TRBV4-3 to TRBJ1-1; D gene ambiguous. The CDR3 is 15 amino acids. CDR1 and CDR2 from the germline V gene are LGHNA and YSLEER. The V and J ends lost 1 base and 1 base respectively, with 10 bases between them. The CDR3 reads CASSQVVYGNTEAFF. The CDR3 DNA reads as TGCGCCAGCAGCCAAGTTGTATACGGGAACACTGAAGCTTTCTTT.

This clonotype was counted between two and nine times. The CDR3 sequence is CASSLGPSGAIGQYF. The CDR3 DNA follows: TGCGCCAGCAGCTTGGGTCCTAGCGGGGCGATAGGGCAGTATTTT. The chain couples TRBV5-1 to TRBJ2-3, with 9 bases aligning to TRBD2. The junction had 10 bases not matched to a gene; V was cut back by 0 bases and J by 11 bases. CDR1 is SGHRS, CDR2 YFSETQ, per germline. The CDR3 runs to 15 residues.

The chain is built from TRBV29-1 and TRBJ1-2; D not resolved. V was trimmed by 4 bases and J by 7 bases, leaving 7 bases between them. The CDR3 sequence is 10 residues long. From germline, CDR1 is SQVTM and CDR2 ANQGSEA. The CDR3 DNA is TGCAGCGTTGGGCCCGGTGGCTACACCTTC. It specifies CSVGPGGYTF.

This clonotype has only a few counts. This sequence joins TRBV12-3 or TRBV12-4 and TRBJ1-1; D might be TRBD1 (6 bases). Trimming cost V 5 bases and J 1 base, with 14 bases left between them. CDR3 length equals 15 residues. CDR3 loop: CASSPPRGANTEAFF. In DNA form, the CDR3 reads TGTGCCAGCAGTCCTCCGAGGGGGGCGAACACTGAAGCTTTCTTT.

This chain connects TRBV20-1 to TRBJ2-5, with 8 bases matching TRBD2. V gave up 3 bases and J gave up 4 bases; unmatched junction bases: 10. The CDR3 extends over 15 amino acids. Germline CDR1 reads DFQATT; CDR2 reads SNEGSKA (reference sequence). CDR3 nucleotides: TGCAGTGCTAGGGCTGGCGGGGGGCTGGTAGAGACCCAGTACTTC. Translation: CSARAGGGLVETQYF.

This clonotype was seen more than once but under ten times. The chain links TRBV7-3 to TRBJ2-1; 7 positions agree with TRBD1. The CDR3 runs 15 residues. Trimming took 7 bases from V and 0 from J; bases not matched to a gene: 6. The germline CDR1 and CDR2 sequences are SGHTA and FQGTGA. The CDR3 is CASTQGVGSYNEQFF. CDR3 sequence (DNA): TGTGCCAGCACCCAGGGGGTTGGCTCCTACAATGAGCAGTTCTTC.

This clonotype was observed a single time. The genes are TRBV7-8 and TRBJ1-2, with a tentative D call TRBD1 (6 bases). Germline loops: CDR1 SGHVS, CDR2 FQNEAQ. Trimming cost V 5 bases and J 4 bases, with 17 bases left between them. This CDR3 has 15 residues. The CDR3 protein is CASSPPEGDLYGYTF. CDR3 bases: TGTGCCAGCAGCCCCCCTGAGGGGGATCTCTATGGCTACACCTTC.

V is TRBV2 and J is TRBJ2-6; no reliable D call. The germline V gene encodes CDR1 SNHLY and CDR2 FYNNEI. V shed 5 bases and J shed 0 bases, with 11 bases lying between them. The CDR3 spans 16 residues. CDR3 in DNA: TGTGCCAGCAGTTACCTCCGGAACTCTGGGGCCAACGTCCTGACTTTC. It translates to CASSYLRNSGANVLTF.

This chain uses TRBV5-1 with TRBJ2-1; TRBD1 is a possible D gene (7 bases). Trimming cost V 4 bases and J 8 bases, with 19 bases left between them. This CDR3 contains 15 residues. Germline V gives CDR1 SGHRS, CDR2 YFSETQ. CDR3 amino acids: CASSPGVGGLDEQFF. The CDR3, as DNA: TGCGCCAGCAGCCCGGGGGTAGGGGGCCTAGATGAGCAGTTCTTC.

This clonotype has more than one count but fewer than ten. This chain links TRBV28 with TRBJ2-1; D is possibly TRBD2 (5 bases). Germline-derived CDR1 and CDR2 are MDHEN and SYDVKM. CDR3 length equals 14 residues. V shed 6 bases and J shed 6 bases, with 15 bases lying between them. CDR3 nucleotide sequence: TGTGCCAGCAGCCCCCTAGGACGGGGCAATGAGCAGTTCTTC. Residues: CASSPLGRGNEQFF.

The chain is built from TRBV6-1 and TRBJ1-1; 7 bases are a match to TRBD1. The trim removed 7 bases at V and 1 base at J, leaving 9 bases unmatched. CDR3 length: 15 residues. Germline lookup yields CDR1 MNHNS and CDR2 SASEGT. The CDR3 reads CASNRDSLPNTEAFF. The DNA of the CDR3 is TGTGCCAGCAACAGGGACAGCCTTCCGAACACTGAAGCTTTCTTT.

This clonotype was observed a single time. The chain carries TRBV12-3 or TRBV12-4 and TRBJ1-1, with D tentatively TRBD1 (5 bases). CDR3 length: 16 residues. V lost 7 bases, J lost 1 base, and 19 bases lay in between. CDR3 amino acids: CASIMGGKGSNTEAFF. In DNA, the CDR3 is TGTGCCAGCATCATGGGGGGAAAGGGCTCGAACACTGAAGCTTTCTTT.

This chain joins TRBV5-1 and TRBJ2-7, with 8 bases identical to TRBD1. V was clipped by 4 bases and J by 3 bases; unmatched bases: 15. This CDR3 has 17 amino acids. The V gene's germline CDR1 is SGHRS and CDR2 YFSETQ. CDR3 in amino acids: CASSPGQGPRIIYEQYF. The DNA for the CDR3 is TGCGCCAGCAGCCCTGGACAGGGCCCAAGAATAATCTACGAGCAGTACTTC.